The present T cell receptor beta chain was sequenced within a study of blood T cell repertoires in COVID-19. Membership in each cohort depended on participant-reported clinical history. V dropped 5 bases and J dropped 0 bases, with 2 bases sitting between them. Germline CDR1 and CDR2: MNHEY and SMNVEV (reference sequence). This CDR3 region has 12 residues. Original processing notes: Quantification of nucleated cells was approximated via reference gene primer amplification. Sequenced by immunoSEQ multiplex PCR; TCRdb stores in-frame clones only, minus some. The V and J calls and clone size come from that table; D and trimming were worked out from the DNA. The data show some 180,000 clones, roughly 80% seen once.

The TCR originated in a man aged 55 to 70 who had been exposed to COVID-19. The chain is built from TRBV27 and TRBJ1-5; D gene ambiguous. Input material: PBMCs or T cells enriched from blood (not recorded which). This CDR3 is CASSHSNQPQHF. The CDR3 DNA reads TGTGCCAGCAGTCATAGCAATCAGCCCCAGCATTTT.